This TCR beta chain was profiled in a study of cytomegalovirus exposure and HLA in healthy donors. Study at large: Roughly 85 million unique TCRs from HLA-typed donors were held in an early release of data.

In germline, CDR1 is MGHRA, CDR2 YSYEKL. The CDR3 length is 18 residues. V dropped 1 base and J dropped 1; count of bases not matched to a gene: 12. 60 Vbeta and 13 Jbeta primers were used in PCR. The data were produced by immunoSEQ multiplex PCR, yet TCRdb's version contains in-frame clones alone and is incomplete. Of some 130,000 clones listed, more than 75% were seen once; the top ten hold approximately 2.1%. The rearrangement uses TRBV4-1 and TRBJ2-5; TRBD1 aligns across 7 bases. The clonotype was recovered from a man aged 30 to 45 in good health and CMV-seronegative. What was sequenced was PBMCs. The CDR3 is CASSQGYSFGTVQETQYF. CDR3 nucleotides: TGCGCCAGCAGCCAAGGCTACTCTTTCGGGACAGTCCAAGAGACCCAGTACTTC.